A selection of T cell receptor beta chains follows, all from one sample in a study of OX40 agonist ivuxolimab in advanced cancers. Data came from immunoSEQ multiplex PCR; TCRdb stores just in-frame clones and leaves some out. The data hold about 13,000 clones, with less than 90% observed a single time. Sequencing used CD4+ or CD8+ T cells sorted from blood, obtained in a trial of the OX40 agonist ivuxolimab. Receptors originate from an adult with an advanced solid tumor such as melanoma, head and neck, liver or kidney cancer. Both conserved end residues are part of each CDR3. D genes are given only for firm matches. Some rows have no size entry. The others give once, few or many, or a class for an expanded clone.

CASSLGDASNQPQHF,TGTGCCAGCAGCTTGGGGGACGCCTCTAATCAGCCCCAGCATTTT,-,TRBJ1-5,TRBV7-8,15,-
CASSEQTSGTSYEQYF,TGTGCCAGCAGTGAGCAGACTAGCGGGACATCCTACGAGCAGTACTTC,medium-sized,TRBJ2-7,TRBV2,16,TRBD2
CASRQSYEQYF,TGTGCCAGCAGACAATCCTACGAGCAGTACTTC,-,TRBJ2-7,TRBV27,11,-
CASSDTGRRNNEQFF,TGTGCCAGCAGCGATACTGGCCGTCGGAACAATGAGCAGTTCTTC,-,TRBJ2-1,TRBV7-9,15,-
CASGQGNGYTF,TGTGCCAGCGGACAGGGGAATGGCTACACCTTC,-,TRBJ1-2,TRBV6-1,11,TRBD1
CASSDEREGRETQYF,TGTGCCAGCAGCGACGAGCGGGAGGGTCGGGAGACCCAGTACTTC,few,TRBJ2-5,TRBV13,15,TRBD2
CASSSPRDQRGETQYF,TGTGCCAGCAGTTCCCCCCGGGACCAAAGGGGGGAGACCCAGTACTTC,-,TRBJ2-5,TRBV28,16,-
CASSSSGIGEQYF,TGTGCCAGCAGCTCCTCTGGGATAGGCGAGCAGTACTTC,-,TRBJ2-7,TRBV7-9,13,-
CASSPGQGAQGVYGYTF,TGTGCCAGCAGCCCCGGACAGGGGGCGCAAGGTGTCTATGGCTACACCTTC,-,TRBJ1-2,TRBV7-8,17,TRBD1
CASSFMGANTEAFF,TGTGCCAGCAGTTTTATGGGAGCGAACACTGAAGCTTTCTTT,-,TRBJ1-1,TRBV28,14,-
CAISGGQGVNQPQHF,TGTGCCATCAGTGGAGGACAGGGGGTCAATCAGCCCCAGCATTTT,-,TRBJ1-5,TRBV10-3,15,TRBD1
CASRITSGATYEQYF,TGTGCCAGCAGGATTACTAGCGGGGCCACCTACGAGCAGTACTTC,medium-sized,TRBJ2-7,TRBV27,15,TRBD2
CASSTETNSPLHF,TGTGCCAGCAGTACCGAAACAAATTCACCCCTCCACTTT,few,TRBJ1-6,TRBV6-6,13,-
CATSRTGGAETQYF,TGTGCCACCAGCAGGACCGGGGGGGCAGAGACCCAGTACTTC,-,TRBJ2-5,TRBV15,14,TRBD2
CASSQDRRDRDYGYTF,TGTGCCAGCAGCCAAGACCGTAGGGACAGAGACTATGGCTACACCTTC,-,TRBJ1-2,TRBV11-2,16,TRBD1
CASSQRYNEQFF,TGCGCCAGCAGCCAACGATACAATGAGCAGTTCTTC,medium-sized,TRBJ2-1,TRBV4-1,12,-
CASSSNREGGQPQHF,TGTGCCAGCAGCTCCAACAGGGAGGGTGGCCAGCCCCAGCATTTT,-,TRBJ1-5,TRBV5-6,15,-
CASSVEGARTDTQYF,TGTGCCAGCAGTGTGGAGGGGGCTCGTACAGATACGCAGTATTTT,-,TRBJ2-3,TRBV6-1,15,-
CASSQIAGGTDTQYF,TGTGCCAGCAGTCAAATAGCGGGGGGGACAGATACGCAGTATTTT,few,TRBJ2-3,TRBV6-1,15,TRBD2
CASGGQGEEKLFF,TGTGCCAGCGGTGGGCAGGGCGAAGAAAAACTGTTTTTT,few,TRBJ1-4,TRBV25-1,13,-
CASSGQGYYGYTF,TGTGCCAGCAGCGGACAGGGATACTATGGCTACACCTTC,-,TRBJ1-2,TRBV14,13,TRBD1
CASSLADRSTDTQYF,TGTGCCAGCAGCTTGGCCGATAGGAGCACAGATACGCAGTATTTT,-,TRBJ2-3,TRBV5-4,15,-
CASSFERERNEQFF,TGTGCCAGCAGTTTCGAGCGGGAGCGGAATGAGCAGTTCTTC,-,TRBJ2-1,TRBV28,14,TRBD2
CASSWTSAGKLFF,TGTGCCAGCAGCTGGACATCCGCAGGGAAACTGTTTTTT,medium-sized,TRBJ1-4,TRBV27,13,-
CASSSSGPREQYF,TGTGCCAGCAGCTCCTCAGGGCCTAGAGAGCAGTACTTC,-,TRBJ2-7,TRBV7-2,13,-
CASSAYGEWNTEAFF,TGTGCCAGCAGTGCTTATGGGGAGTGGAACACTGAAGCTTTCTTT,-,TRBJ1-1,TRBV5-6,15,-
CAWSRGTGPYEQYF,TGTGCCTGGAGTCGCGGGACAGGGCCCTACGAGCAGTACTTC,-,TRBJ2-7,TRBV30,14,TRBD1
CASSLDPAGTYEQYF,TGTGCCAGCAGCTTAGATCCGGCCGGAACCTACGAGCAGTACTTC,-,TRBJ2-7,TRBV11-2,15,-
CASSLVGGAMNTEAFF,TGTGCCAGCAGTTTGGTGGGGGGTGCCATGAACACTGAAGCTTTCTTT,-,TRBJ1-1,TRBV7-9,16,-
CASSFGTSADTQYF,TGTGCCAGCAGTTTTGGGACTAGCGCAGATACGCAGTATTTT,-,TRBJ2-3,TRBV27,14,TRBD2
CASSQTLGGGHRLETQYF,TGTGCCAGCAGCCAGACCCTAGGGGGGGGGCACCGGTTAGAGACCCAGTACTTC,-,TRBJ2-5,TRBV4-2,18,-
CASTWTGGGEQYF,TGTGCCAGTACCTGGACAGGGGGAGGGGAGCAGTACTTC,-,TRBJ2-7,TRBV19,13,TRBD1
CAWSVRQGRGNTIYF,TGTGCCTGGAGTGTACGACAGGGGCGGGGAAACACCATATATTTT,-,TRBJ1-3,TRBV30,15,TRBD1
CASSQEADRGLANYGYTF,TGTGCCAGCAGCCAAGAGGCGGACAGGGGCTTAGCTAACTATGGCTACACCTTC,-,TRBJ1-2,TRBV4-2,18,TRBD1
CASSYLRDRGTEAFF,TGTGCCAGCAGTTACCTCCGGGACAGGGGAACTGAAGCTTTCTTT,-,TRBJ1-1,TRBV28,15,TRBD1
CASSLGPGEITEAFF,TGTGCCAGCAGCTTAGGGCCAGGGGAAATAACTGAAGCTTTCTTT,-,TRBJ1-1,TRBV7-9,15,-
CASNSGSSNEQFF,TGTGCCAGCAATTCGGGGAGCTCCAATGAGCAGTTCTTC,-,TRBJ2-1,TRBV9,13,-
CASSHQSGAGLFNEQFF,TGCGCCAGCAGCCACCAATCGGGGGCAGGTTTATTCAATGAGCAGTTCTTC,-,TRBJ2-1,TRBV4-1,17,-
CASKGGGNQPQHF,TGTGCCAGCAAGGGGGGGGGCAATCAGCCCCAGCATTTT,once,TRBJ1-5,TRBV2,13,-
CASSLAKGTGGQPQHF,TGTGCCAGCAGCTTAGCGAAGGGGACAGGTGGCCAGCCCCAGCATTTT,-,TRBJ1-5,TRBV7-8,16,TRBD1
CASSPLLAVSSYNEQFF,TGTGCCAGCAGTCCCTTACTAGCGGTGAGCTCCTACAATGAGCAGTTCTTC,-,TRBJ2-1,TRBV27,17,TRBD2
CASSLGHTDTQYF,TGTGCCAGCAGTTTGGGGCACACAGATACGCAGTATTTT,-,TRBJ2-3,TRBV27,13,-
CASSIGFAGLNTGELFF,TGTGCCAGTAGTATCGGCTTTGCGGGCTTGAACACCGGGGAGCTGTTTTTT,medium-sized,TRBJ2-2,TRBV19,17,-
CASSPRGRISYEQYF,TGTGCCAGCAGCCCACGCGGACGGATTAGCTACGAGCAGTACTTC,medium-sized,TRBJ2-7,TRBV7-9,15,-
CASSQVGAGLDTF,TGCGCCAGCAGCCAAGTTGGGGCAGGGCTCGACACCTTC,few,TRBJ1-2,TRBV4-1,13,-
CASSFQGEPSYEQYF,TGTGCCAGCAGTTTCCAAGGGGAGCCCTCCTACGAGCAGTACTTC,-,TRBJ2-7,TRBV28,15,-
CASSPRWAHYGYTF,TGTGCCAGCAGTCCCCGGTGGGCTCACTATGGCTACACCTTC,few,TRBJ1-2,TRBV6-5,14,-
CASSYSQVTGELFF,TGTGCCAGCAGTTACTCGCAGGTCACCGGGGAGCTGTTTTTT,-,TRBJ2-2,TRBV6-5,14,-
CASSYTSGRAGNEQFF,TGTGCCAGCAGTTACACTAGCGGGAGGGCCGGGAATGAGCAGTTCTTC,few,TRBJ2-1,TRBV27,16,TRBD2
CASSREGGPFF,TGTGCCAGCAGCCGGGAGGGGGGACCGTTCTTC,-,TRBJ2-1,TRBV11-2,11,TRBD2
CASSYGDGYTF,TGTGCCAGCAGTTACGGGGATGGCTACACCTTC,-,TRBJ1-2,TRBV6-5,11,-
CASSFGLAYEQYF,TGTGCCAGCAGTTTTGGCTTGGCCTACGAGCAGTACTTC,-,TRBJ2-7,TRBV27,13,-
CASSLDRRGWPLGEQYF,TGTGCCAGCAGCTTAGATAGGAGGGGCTGGCCTCTGGGAGAGCAGTACTTC,-,TRBJ2-7,TRBV11-3,17,-
CSDGLTEAFF,TGCAGCGACGGACTCACTGAAGCTTTCTTT,-,TRBJ1-1,TRBV29-1,10,-
CASSPGYLGYGYTF,TGTGCCAGCAGCCCAGGGTATCTCGGCTATGGCTACACCTTC,once,TRBJ1-2,TRBV5-6,14,-
CASSSGPGVSYEQYF,TGTGCCAGCAGCTCCGGGCCTGGGGTTTCCTACGAGCAGTACTTC,-,TRBJ2-7,TRBV6-6,15,-
CASSEGPASYNEQFF,TGTGCCAGCAGTGAGGGGCCGGCTTCCTACAATGAGCAGTTCTTC,-,TRBJ2-1,TRBV6-1,15,-